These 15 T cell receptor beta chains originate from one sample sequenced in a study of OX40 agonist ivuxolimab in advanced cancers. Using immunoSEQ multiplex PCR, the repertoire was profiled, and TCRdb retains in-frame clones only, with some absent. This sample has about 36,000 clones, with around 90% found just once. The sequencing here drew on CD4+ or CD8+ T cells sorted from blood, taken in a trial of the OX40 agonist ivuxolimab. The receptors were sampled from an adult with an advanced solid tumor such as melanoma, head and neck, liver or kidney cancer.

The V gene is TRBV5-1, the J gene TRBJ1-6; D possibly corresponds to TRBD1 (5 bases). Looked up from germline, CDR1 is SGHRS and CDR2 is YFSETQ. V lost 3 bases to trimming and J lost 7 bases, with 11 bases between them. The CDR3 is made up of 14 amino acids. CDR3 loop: CASSYVGRNSPLHF. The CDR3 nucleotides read TGCGCCAGCAGCTACGTGGGGCGGAATTCACCCCTCCACTTT.

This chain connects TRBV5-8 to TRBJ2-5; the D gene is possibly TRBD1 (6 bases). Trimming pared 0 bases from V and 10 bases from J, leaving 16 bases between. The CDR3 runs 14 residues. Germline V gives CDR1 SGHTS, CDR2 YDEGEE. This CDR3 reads CASSLAGTPTYQYF. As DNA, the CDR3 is TGTGCCAGCAGCTTGGCCGGGACACCGACTTACCAGTACTTC. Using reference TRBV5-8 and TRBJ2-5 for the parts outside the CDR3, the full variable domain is EAGVTQSPTHLIKTRGQQATLRCSPISGHTSVYWYQQALGLGLQFLLWYDEGEERNRGNFPPRFSGRQFPNYSSELNVNALELEDSALYLCASSLAGTPTYQYFGPGTRLLVL.

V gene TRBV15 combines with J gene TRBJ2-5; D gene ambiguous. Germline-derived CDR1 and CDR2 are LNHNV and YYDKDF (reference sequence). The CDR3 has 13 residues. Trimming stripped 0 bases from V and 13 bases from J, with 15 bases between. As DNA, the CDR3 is TGTGCCACCAGCAGAGATCGGGCCTCTCCCCCGTACTTC. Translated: CATSRDRASPPYF.

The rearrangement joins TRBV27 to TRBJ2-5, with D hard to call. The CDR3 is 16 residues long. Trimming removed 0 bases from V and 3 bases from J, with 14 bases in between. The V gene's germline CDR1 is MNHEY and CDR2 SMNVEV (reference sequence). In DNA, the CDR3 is TGTGCCAGCAGTTTATCCTGGAGAGAACGAAAAGAGACCCAGTACTTC. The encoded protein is CASSLSWRERKETQYF.

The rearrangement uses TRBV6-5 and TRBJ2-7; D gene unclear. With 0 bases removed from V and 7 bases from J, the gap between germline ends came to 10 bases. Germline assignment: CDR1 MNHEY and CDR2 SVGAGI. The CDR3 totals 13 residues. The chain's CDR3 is CASSYSRTVEQYF. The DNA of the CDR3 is TGTGCCAGCAGTTACTCGAGGACCGTAGAGCAGTACTTC.

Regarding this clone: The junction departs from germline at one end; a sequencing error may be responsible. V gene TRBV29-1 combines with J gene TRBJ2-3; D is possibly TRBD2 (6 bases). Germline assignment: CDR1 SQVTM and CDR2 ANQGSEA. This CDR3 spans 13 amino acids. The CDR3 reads CTSGGSRGDTQYF. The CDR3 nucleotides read TGTACTAGTGGGGGGAGCCGCGGAGATACGCAGTATTTT.

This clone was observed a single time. For the CDR3, the DNA is TGTGCCTGGAGTGTATGGCGCGTAGCGGGGAGCACAGATACGCAGTATTTT. Translating gives CAWSVWRVAGSTDTQYF. The gene calls are TRBV30 and TRBJ2-3; 8 bases agree with TRBD2. The V gene end was trimmed by 0 bases and the J gene end by 0 bases; junction bases not matched to a gene: 8. The CDR3 consists of 17 residues. CDR1 and CDR2 (germline): GTSNPN, SVGIG (reference sequence).

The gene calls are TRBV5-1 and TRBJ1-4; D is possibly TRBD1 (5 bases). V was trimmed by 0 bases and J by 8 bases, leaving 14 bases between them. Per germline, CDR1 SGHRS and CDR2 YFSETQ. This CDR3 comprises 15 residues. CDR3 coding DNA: TGCGCCAGCAGCTTGGATCCAGGGACGGGAGAAAAACTGTTTTTT. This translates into CASSLDPGTGEKLFF.

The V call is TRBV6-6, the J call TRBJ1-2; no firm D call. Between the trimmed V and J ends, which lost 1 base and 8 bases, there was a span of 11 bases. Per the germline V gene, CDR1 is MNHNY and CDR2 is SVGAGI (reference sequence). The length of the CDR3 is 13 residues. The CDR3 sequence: CASSYYKGRGYTF. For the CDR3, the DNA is TGTGCCAGCAGTTACTACAAGGGAAGAGGCTACACCTTC.

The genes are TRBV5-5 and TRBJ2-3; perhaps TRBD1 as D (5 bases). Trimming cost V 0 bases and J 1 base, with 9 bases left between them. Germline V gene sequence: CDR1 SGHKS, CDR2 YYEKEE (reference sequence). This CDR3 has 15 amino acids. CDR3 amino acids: CASSLGWGGTDTQYF. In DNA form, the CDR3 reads TGTGCCAGCAGCTTGGGCTGGGGCGGCACAGATACGCAGTATTTT.

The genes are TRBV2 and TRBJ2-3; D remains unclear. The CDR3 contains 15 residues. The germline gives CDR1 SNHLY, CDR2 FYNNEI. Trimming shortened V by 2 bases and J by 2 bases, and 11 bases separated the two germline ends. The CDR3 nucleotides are TGTGCCAGCAGTGAAATGGGAAGACTCACAGATACGCAGTATTTT. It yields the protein CASSEMGRLTDTQYF. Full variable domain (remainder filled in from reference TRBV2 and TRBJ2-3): EPEVTQTPSHQVTQMGQEVILRCVPISNHLYFYWYRQILGQKVEFLVSFYNNEISEKSEIFDDQFSVERPDGSNFTLKIRSTKLEDSAMYFCASSEMGRLTDTQYFGPGTRLTVL.

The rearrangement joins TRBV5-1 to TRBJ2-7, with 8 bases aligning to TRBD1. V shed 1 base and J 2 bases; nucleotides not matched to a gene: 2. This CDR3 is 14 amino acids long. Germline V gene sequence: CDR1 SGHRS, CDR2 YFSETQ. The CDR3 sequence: CASSLWTGTYEQYF. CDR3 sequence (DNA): TGCGCCAGCAGCTTGTGGACAGGGACCTACGAGCAGTACTTC.

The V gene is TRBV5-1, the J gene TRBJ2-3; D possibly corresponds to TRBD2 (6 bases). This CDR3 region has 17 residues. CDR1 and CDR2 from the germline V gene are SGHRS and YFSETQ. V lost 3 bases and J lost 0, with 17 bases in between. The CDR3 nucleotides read TGCGCCAGCAGCTCCCAAGGTGTAGCGGCTAGCACAGATACGCAGTATTTT. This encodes CASSSQGVAASTDTQYF.

For the CDR3, the DNA is TGTGCCAGCGCTCGCGAACTCAATCAGCCCCAGCATTTT. Protein product: CASARELNQPQHF. V usage is TRBV18 and J usage is TRBJ1-5, with unresolved D. This CDR3 contains 13 residues. V was cut by 8 bases and J by 3 bases, with 11 bases left in between. CDR1 is KGHSH and CDR2 is LQKENI in the germline V gene.

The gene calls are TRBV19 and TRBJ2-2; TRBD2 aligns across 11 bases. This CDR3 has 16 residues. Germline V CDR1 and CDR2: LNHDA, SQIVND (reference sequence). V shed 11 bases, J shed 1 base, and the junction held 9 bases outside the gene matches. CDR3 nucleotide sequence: TGTGCCTCCAGGTTTAGCGGGAGGGGGAACACCGGGGAGCTGTTTTTT. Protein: CASRFSGRGNTGELFF.